The present T cell receptor beta chain was sequenced within a study of immune evolution from preneoplasia to lung adenocarcinoma. Repertoires were generated with immunoSEQ multiplex PCR, while TCRdb's copy carries only in-frame clones and drops some. In the table there are about 41,000 clones, 70% to 85% of which are singletons. This clone was detected a few times. In the same sample, other DNA sequences code for this CDR3. Germline V gene lookup returns CDR1 MNHEY and CDR2 SMNVEV (reference sequence). CDR3 length: 15 residues. V gave up 2 bases and J gave up 2 bases, with 10 bases separating them. The TCR originated in a person aged 60 to 70 with lung adenocarcinoma. Sequences were obtained from FFPE invasive lung adenocarcinoma tissue. This rearrangement joins TRBV27 to TRBJ1-5; possibly TRBD1 for D (6 bases). CDR3 sequence (DNA): TGTGCCAGCAGTTTAAACAGGGAAGGCAATCAGCCCCAGCATTTT. As protein: CASSLNREGNQPQHF.